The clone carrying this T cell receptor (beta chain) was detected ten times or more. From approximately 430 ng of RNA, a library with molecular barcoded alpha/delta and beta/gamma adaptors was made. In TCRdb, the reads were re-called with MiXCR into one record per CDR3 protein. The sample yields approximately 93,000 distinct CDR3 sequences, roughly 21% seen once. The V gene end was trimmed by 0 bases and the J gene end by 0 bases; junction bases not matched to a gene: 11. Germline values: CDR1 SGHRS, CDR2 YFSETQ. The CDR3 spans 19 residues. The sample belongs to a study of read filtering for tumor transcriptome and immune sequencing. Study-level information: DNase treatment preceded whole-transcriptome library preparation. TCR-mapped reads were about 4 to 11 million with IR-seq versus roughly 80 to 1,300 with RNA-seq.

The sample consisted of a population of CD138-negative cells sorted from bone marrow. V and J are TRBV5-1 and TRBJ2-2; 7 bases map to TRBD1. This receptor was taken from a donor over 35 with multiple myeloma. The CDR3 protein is CASSLAATGIFANTGELFF. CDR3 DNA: TGCGCCAGCAGCTTGGCCGCGACAGGGATTTTCGCGAACACCGGGGAGCTGTTTTTT.